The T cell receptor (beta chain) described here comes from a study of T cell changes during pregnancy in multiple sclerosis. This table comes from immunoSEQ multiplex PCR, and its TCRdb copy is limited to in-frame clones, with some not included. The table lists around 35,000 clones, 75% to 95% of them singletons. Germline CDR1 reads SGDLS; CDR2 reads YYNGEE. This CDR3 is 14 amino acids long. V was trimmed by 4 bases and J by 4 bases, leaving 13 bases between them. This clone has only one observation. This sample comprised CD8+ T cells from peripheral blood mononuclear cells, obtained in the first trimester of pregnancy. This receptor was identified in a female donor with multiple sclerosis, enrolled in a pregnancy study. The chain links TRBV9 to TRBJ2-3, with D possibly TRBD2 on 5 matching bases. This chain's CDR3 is CASSTLRESDTQYF. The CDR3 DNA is TGTGCCAGCAGCACCCTGAGGGAGTCAGATACGCAGTATTTT.